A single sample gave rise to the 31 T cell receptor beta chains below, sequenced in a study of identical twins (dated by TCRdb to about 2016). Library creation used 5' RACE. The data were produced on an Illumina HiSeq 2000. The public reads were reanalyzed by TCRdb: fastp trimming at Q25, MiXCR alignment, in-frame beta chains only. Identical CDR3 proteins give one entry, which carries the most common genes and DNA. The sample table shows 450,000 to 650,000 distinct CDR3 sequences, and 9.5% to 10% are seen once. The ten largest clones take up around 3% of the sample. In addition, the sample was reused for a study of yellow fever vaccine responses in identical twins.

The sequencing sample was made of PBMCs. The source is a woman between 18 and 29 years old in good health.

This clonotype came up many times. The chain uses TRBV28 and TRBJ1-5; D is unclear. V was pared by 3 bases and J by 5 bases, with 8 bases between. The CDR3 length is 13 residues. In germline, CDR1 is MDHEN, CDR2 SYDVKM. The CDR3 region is CASSFRSDQPQHF. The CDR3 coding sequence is TGTGCCAGCAGTTTTCGAAGCGATCAGCCCCAGCATTTT.

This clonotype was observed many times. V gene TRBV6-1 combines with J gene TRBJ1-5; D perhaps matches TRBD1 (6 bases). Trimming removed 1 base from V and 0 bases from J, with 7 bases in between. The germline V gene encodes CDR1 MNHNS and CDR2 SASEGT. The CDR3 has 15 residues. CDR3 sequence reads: CASSEGTVSNQPQHF. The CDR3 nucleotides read TGTGCCAGCAGTGAAGGGACAGTTAGCAATCAGCCCCAGCATTTT.

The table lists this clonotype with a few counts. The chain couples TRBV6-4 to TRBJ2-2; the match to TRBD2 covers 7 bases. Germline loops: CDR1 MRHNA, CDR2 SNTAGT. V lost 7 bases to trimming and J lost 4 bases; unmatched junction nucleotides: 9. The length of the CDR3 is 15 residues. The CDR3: CASTQSGIGTGELFF. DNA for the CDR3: TGTGCCAGCACTCAGAGCGGGATAGGCACCGGGGAGCTGTTTTTT.

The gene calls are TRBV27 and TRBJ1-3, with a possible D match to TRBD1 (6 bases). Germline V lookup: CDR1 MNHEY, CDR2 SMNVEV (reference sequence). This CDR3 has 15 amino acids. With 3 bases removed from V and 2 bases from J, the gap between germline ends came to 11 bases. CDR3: CASSFRGGTGNTIYF. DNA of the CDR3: TGTGCCAGCAGTTTTAGGGGGGGGACTGGAAACACCATATATTTT.

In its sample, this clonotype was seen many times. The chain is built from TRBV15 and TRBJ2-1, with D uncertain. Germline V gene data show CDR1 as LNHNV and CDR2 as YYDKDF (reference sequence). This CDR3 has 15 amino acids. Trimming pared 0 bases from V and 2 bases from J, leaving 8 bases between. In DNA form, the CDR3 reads TGTGCCACCAGCAGAGATAGTGGAGCCTACAATGAGCAGTTCTTC. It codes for CATSRDSGAYNEQFF.

The CDR3 region is CASSKRQDRGRLRGTEAFF. CDR3 coding DNA: TGTGCCAGCAGTAAACGACAAGACAGGGGGCGTTTGCGGGGCACTGAAGCTTTCTTT. The V call is TRBV6-1, the J call TRBJ1-1, with TRBD1 matching 10 bases. This CDR3 has 19 amino acids. The V segment lost 5 bases and the J segment 4 bases; nucleotides outside the gene matches: 19. Germline V CDR1 and CDR2: MNHNS, SASEGT.

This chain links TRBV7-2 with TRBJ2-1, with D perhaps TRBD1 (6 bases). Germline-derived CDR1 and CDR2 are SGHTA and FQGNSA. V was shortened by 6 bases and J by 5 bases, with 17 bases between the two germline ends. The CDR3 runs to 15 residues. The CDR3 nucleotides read TGTGCCAGCAGACCACAGGGAAGGAGAGACAATGAGCAGTTCTTC. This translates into CASRPQGRRDNEQFF.

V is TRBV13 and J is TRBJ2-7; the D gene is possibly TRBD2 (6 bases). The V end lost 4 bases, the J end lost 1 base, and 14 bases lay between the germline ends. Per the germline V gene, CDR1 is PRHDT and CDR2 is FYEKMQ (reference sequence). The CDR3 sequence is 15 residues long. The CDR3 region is CASSSLYGGSYEQYF. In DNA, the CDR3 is TGTGCCAGCAGCTCGCTCTACGGGGGTTCCTACGAGCAGTACTTC.

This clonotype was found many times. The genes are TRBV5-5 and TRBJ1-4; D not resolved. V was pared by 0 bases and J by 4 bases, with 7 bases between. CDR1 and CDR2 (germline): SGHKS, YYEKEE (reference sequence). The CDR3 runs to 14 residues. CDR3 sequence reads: CASSLGFGNEKLFF. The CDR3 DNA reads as TGTGCCAGCAGCTTGGGTTTTGGTAATGAAAAACTGTTTTTT. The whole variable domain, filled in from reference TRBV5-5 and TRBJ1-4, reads DAGVTQSPTHLIKTRGQQVTLRCSPISGHKSVSWYQQVLGQGPQFIFQYYEKEERGRGNFPDRFSARQFPNYSSELNVNALLLGDSALYLCASSLGFGNEKLFFGSGTQLSVL.

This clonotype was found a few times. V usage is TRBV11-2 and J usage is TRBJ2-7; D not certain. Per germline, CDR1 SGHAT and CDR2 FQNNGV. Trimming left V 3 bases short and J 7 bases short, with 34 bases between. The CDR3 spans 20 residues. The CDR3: CASSFILQKSLLGPGLEQYF. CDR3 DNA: TGTGCCAGCAGCTTCATTCTTCAGAAATCCCTCCTAGGGCCCGGGTTGGAGCAGTACTTC.

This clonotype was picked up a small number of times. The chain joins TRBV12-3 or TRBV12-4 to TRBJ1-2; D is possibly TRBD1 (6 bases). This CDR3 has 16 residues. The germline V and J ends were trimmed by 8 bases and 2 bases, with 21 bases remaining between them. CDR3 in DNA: TGTGCCAGCGAAGGCCCCGGGACACCGGCGAACTATGGCTACACCTTC. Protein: CASEGPGTPANYGYTF.

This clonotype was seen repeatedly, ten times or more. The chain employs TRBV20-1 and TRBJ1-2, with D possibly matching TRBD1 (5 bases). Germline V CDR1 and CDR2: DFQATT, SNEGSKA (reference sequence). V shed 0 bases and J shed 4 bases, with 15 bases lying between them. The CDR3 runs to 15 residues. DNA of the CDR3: TGCAGTGCTAGAGATGGGGGGGTACAGGCCTATGGCTACACCTTC. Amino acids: CSARDGGVQAYGYTF.

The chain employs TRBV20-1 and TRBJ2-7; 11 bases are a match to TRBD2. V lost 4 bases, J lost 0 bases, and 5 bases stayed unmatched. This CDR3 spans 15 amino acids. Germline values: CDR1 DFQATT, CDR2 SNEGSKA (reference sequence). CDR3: CSATISGRASYEQYF. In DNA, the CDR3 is TGCAGTGCTACAATTAGCGGGAGGGCCTCCTACGAGCAGTACTTC.

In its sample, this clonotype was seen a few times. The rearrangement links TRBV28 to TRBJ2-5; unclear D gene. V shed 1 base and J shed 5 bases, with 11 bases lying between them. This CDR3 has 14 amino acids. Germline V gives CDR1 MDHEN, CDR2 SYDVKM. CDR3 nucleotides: TGTGCCAGCAGTTTATCGTGGGTTAGTGAGACCCAGTACTTC. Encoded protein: CASSLSWVSETQYF.

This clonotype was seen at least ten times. The CDR3 protein is CASSPKGQTDSNQPQHF. The DNA for the CDR3 is TGCGCCAGCAGCCCTAAAGGGCAGACTGATAGCAATCAGCCCCAGCATTTT. This chain links TRBV5-1 with TRBJ1-5; D gene uncertain. Germline V gene sequence: CDR1 SGHRS, CDR2 YFSETQ. The V gene lost 4 bases and the J gene lost 0 bases, with 17 bases spanning the gap. This CDR3 is built from 17 residues.

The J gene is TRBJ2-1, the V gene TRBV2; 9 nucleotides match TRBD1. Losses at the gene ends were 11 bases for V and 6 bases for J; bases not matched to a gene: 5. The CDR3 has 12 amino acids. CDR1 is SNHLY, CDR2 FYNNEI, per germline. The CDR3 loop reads CAGGTGFNEQFF. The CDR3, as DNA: TGTGCCGGCGGGACAGGGTTCAATGAGCAGTTCTTC.

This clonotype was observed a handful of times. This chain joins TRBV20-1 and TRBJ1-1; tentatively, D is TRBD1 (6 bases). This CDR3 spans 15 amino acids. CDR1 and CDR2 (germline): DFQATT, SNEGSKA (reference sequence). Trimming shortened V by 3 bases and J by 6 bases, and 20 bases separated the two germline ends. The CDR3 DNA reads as TGCAGTGCTAGGGCCCCGGACAGTTACAAATCTGAAGCTTTCTTT. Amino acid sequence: CSARAPDSYKSEAFF.

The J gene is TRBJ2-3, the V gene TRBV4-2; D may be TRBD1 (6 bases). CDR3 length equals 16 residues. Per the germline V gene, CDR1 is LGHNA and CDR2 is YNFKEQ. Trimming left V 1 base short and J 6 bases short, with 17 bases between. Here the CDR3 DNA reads TGTGCCAGCAGCCAAGGGCTTCGGAAGGGGGAGGATACGCAGTATTTT. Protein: CASSQGLRKGEDTQYF.

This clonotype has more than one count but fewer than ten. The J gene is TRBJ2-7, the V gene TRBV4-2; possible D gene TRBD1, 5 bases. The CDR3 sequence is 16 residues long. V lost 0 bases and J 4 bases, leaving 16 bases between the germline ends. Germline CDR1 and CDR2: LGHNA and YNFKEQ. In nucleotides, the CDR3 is TGTGCCAGCAGCCAAGATTCTGTTCAGGGAAAGTACGAGCAGTACTTC. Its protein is CASSQDSVQGKYEQYF.

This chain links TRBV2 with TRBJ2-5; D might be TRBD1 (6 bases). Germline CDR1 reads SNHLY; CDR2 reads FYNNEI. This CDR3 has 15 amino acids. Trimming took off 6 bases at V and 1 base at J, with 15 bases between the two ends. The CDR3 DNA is TGTGCCAGCAGAGATTCAGACAGGTCCCAAGAGACCCAGTACTTC. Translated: CASRDSDRSQETQYF.

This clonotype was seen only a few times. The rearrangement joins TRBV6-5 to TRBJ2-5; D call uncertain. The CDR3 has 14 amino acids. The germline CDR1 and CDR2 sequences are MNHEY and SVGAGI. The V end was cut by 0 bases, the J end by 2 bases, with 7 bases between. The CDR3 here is CASSYSTQQETQYF. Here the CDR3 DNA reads TGTGCCAGCAGTTACTCGACTCAACAAGAGACCCAGTACTTC.

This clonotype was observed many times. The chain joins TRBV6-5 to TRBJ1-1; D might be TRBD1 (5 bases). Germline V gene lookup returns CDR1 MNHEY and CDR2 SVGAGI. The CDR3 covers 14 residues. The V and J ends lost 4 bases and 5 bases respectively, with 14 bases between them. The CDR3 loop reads CASSSPGLKTEAFF. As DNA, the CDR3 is TGTGCCAGCAGTTCCCCGGGACTTAAGACTGAAGCTTTCTTT.

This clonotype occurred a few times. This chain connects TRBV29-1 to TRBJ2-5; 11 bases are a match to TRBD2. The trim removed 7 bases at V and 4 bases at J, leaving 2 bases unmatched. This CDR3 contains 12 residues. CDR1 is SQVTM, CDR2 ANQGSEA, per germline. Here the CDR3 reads CSETSGTETQYF. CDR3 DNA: TGCAGCGAGACTAGCGGGACAGAGACCCAGTACTTC.

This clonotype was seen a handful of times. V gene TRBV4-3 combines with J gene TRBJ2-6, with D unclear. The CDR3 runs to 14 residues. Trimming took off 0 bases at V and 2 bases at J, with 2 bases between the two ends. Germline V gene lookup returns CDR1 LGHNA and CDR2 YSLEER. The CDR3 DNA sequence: TGCGCCAGCAGCCAAGATGCTGGGGCCAACGTCCTGACTTTC. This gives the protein CASSQDAGANVLTF.

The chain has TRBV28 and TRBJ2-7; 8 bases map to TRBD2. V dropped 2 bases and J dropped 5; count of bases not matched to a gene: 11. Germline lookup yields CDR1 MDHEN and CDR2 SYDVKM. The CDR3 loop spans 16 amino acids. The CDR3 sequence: CASSLGITSGVDEQYF. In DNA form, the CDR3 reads TGTGCCAGCAGTTTAGGGATTACTAGCGGAGTCGACGAGCAGTACTTC.

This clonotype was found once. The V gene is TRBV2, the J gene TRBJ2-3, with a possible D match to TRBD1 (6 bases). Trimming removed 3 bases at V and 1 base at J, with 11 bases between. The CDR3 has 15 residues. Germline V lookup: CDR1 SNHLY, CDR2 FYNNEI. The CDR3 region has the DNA TGTGCCAGCAGTGATGTTGGGGGCGGCACAGATACGCAGTATTTT. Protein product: CASSDVGGGTDTQYF.

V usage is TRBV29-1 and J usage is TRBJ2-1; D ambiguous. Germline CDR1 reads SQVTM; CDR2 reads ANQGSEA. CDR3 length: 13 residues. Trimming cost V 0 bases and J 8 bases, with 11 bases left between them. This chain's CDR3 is CSVEDRMTDEQFF. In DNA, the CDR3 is TGCAGCGTTGAAGATCGGATGACCGATGAGCAGTTCTTC.

The CDR3 nucleotides read TGTGCCAGCAGTGAAGATAGGAGGGGCCTCTGGGAGACCCAGTACTTC. The encoded protein is CASSEDRRGLWETQYF. The rearrangement links TRBV2 to TRBJ2-5; possibly TRBD2 for D (6 bases). This CDR3 has 16 residues. The germline V and J ends were trimmed by 1 base and 5 bases, with 17 bases remaining between them. Germline V gives CDR1 SNHLY, CDR2 FYNNEI.

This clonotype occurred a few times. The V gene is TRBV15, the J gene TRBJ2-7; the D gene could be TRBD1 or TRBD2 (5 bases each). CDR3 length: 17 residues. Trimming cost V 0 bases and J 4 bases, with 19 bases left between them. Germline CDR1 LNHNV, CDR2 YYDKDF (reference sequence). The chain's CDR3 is CATSREISGPLGYEQYF. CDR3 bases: TGTGCCACCAGCAGAGAAATCTCGGGGCCCCTTGGGTACGAGCAGTACTTC.

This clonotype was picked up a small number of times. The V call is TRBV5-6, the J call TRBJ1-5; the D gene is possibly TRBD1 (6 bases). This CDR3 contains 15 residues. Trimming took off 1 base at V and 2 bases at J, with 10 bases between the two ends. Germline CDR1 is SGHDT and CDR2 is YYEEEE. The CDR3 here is CASSLRGIGNQPQHF. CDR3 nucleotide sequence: TGTGCCAGCAGCTTGAGGGGGATCGGCAATCAGCCCCAGCATTTT.

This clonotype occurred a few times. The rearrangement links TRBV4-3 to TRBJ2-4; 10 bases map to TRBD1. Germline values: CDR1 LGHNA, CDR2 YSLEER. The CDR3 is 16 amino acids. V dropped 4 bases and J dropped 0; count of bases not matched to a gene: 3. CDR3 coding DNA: TGCGCCAGCAGCCTAGACAGGGGGCAAGCCAAAAACATTCAGTACTTC. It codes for CASSLDRGQAKNIQYF.